What follows are 24 T cell receptor beta chains derived from one specimen sequenced in a study of cytomegalovirus exposure and HLA in healthy donors. A multiplex PCR was run with 60 Vbeta primers and 13 Jbeta primers. Data came from immunoSEQ multiplex PCR; TCRdb stores just in-frame clones and leaves some out. Of about 160,000 clones listed, roughly nine tenths are singletons. Input material: PBMCs. The source of these receptors is a woman in her twenties or thirties in good health and CMV-seronegative.

The chain combines TRBV6-6 with TRBJ2-2; 7 nucleotides agree with TRBD1. J was trimmed by 5 bases and V by 4 bases; bases with no gene match: 10. CDR1 is MNHNY, CDR2 SVGAGI, per germline (reference sequence). The CDR3 spans 16 residues. The CDR3 region has the DNA TGTGCCAGCAGTTTTACAGGGGCAGGGTGGACCGGGGAGCTGTTTTTT. Its translation: CASSFTGAGWTGELFF.

This clone was found a few times. This rearrangement joins TRBV5-4 to TRBJ1-1; weak D call: TRBD1 (5 bases). Germline CDR1 SGHNT, CDR2 YYREEE (reference sequence). Trimming took off 5 bases at V and 1 base at J, with 12 bases between the two ends. The CDR3 spans 14 residues. The CDR3 reads CASSNIGANTEAFF. The CDR3 DNA follows: TGTGCCAGCAGTAATATAGGGGCGAACACTGAAGCTTTCTTT.

This chain links TRBV5-1 with TRBJ2-7; D is possibly TRBD1 (5 bases). This CDR3 region has 15 residues. The ends were cut back, 5 bases at V and 2 bases at J, with 17 bases in the middle. From germline, CDR1 is SGHRS and CDR2 YFSETQ. As DNA, the CDR3 is TGCGCCAGCAGGTTAGACAGACAGTTAACCTACGAGCAGTACTTC. Translation: CASRLDRQLTYEQYF. Full variable domain (missing parts from reference TRBV5-1 and TRBJ2-7): KAGVTQTPRYLIKTRGQQVTLSCSPISGHRSVSWYQQTPGQGLQFLFEYFSETQRNKGNFPGRFSGRQFSNSRSEMNVSTLELGDSALYLCASRLDRQLTYEQYFGPGTRLTVT.

The genes are TRBV9 and TRBJ2-1; no clear D. CDR3 length equals 14 residues. Trimming cost V 4 bases and J 9 bases, with 17 bases left between them. The V gene's germline CDR1 is SGDLS and CDR2 YYNGEE. The CDR3 protein is CASSSNAADGEQFF. The DNA for the CDR3 is TGTGCCAGCAGCAGTAACGCGGCGGATGGTGAGCAGTTCTTC.

V and J are TRBV7-9 and TRBJ1-4; TRBD1 matches 8 bases. Germline V gene sequence: CDR1 SEHNR, CDR2 FQNEAQ (reference sequence). Germline trimming cut 6 bases from V and 5 bases from J; bases unmatched to any gene: 2. This CDR3 has 13 amino acids. Here the CDR3 DNA reads TGTGCCAGCAGATACAGGGGGAATGAAAAACTGTTTTTT. It translates to CASRYRGNEKLFF.

This clone was counted a single time. The chain is built from TRBV27 and TRBJ2-2, with 14 bases fitting TRBD2. Germline V gives CDR1 MNHEY, CDR2 SMNVEV (reference sequence). This CDR3 spans 18 amino acids. V was clipped by 2 bases and J by 5 bases; unmatched bases: 7. The CDR3 sequence: CASSLRTSGGSGTGELFF. Here the CDR3 DNA reads TGTGCCAGCAGTTTAAGGACTAGCGGGGGGTCGGGTACCGGGGAGCTGTTTTTT.

The rearrangement links TRBV18 to TRBJ1-6, with a possible D match to TRBD1 (6 bases). The CDR3 length is 15 residues. Trimming stripped 3 bases from V and 5 bases from J, with 11 bases between. Germline CDR1 and CDR2: KGHSH and LQKENI. CDR3 bases: TGTGCCAGCTCACCGTTGGACAGCGATAATTCACCCCTCCACTTT. It is translated as CASSPLDSDNSPLHF.

The chain has TRBV6-1 and TRBJ1-1; no reliable D call. The CDR3 is made up of 15 amino acids. V was cut by 8 bases and J by 2 bases, with 18 bases left in between. Germline loops: CDR1 MNHNS, CDR2 SASEGT. The CDR3 reads CASDGVPGLNTEAFF. CDR3 in DNA: TGTGCCAGCGACGGAGTCCCGGGATTAAACACTGAAGCTTTCTTT.

This clone was seen a handful of times. The chain links TRBV2 to TRBJ1-1; no clear D. The CDR3 extends over 14 amino acids. V lost 6 bases to trimming and J lost 0 bases, with 11 bases between them. Germline assignment: CDR1 SNHLY and CDR2 FYNNEI. The CDR3 sequence: CASSANTVNTEAFF. As DNA, the CDR3 is TGTGCCAGCAGCGCCAATACGGTGAACACTGAAGCTTTCTTT.

The rearrangement joins TRBV2 to TRBJ2-3; D ambiguous. CDR3 length equals 11 residues. The ends were cut back, 7 bases at V and 4 bases at J, with 6 bases in the middle. Looked up from germline, CDR1 is SNHLY and CDR2 is FYNNEI. The CDR3 bases are TGTGCCAGCACGGAGCCAGATACGCAGTATTTT. Its protein product is CASTEPDTQYF.

The genes are TRBV11-2 and TRBJ1-1; 7 nucleotides align to TRBD1. The CDR3 contains 15 residues. The germline gives CDR1 SGHAT, CDR2 FQNNGV. The V and J ends lost 5 bases and 1 base, in that order; junction bases with no gene match: 7. The CDR3 bases are TGTGCCAGCAGCGGTACAGGGGCGCCGAACACTGAAGCTTTCTTT. Amino acid sequence: CASSGTGAPNTEAFF.

This clone was found once. The CDR3 region is CASSQDGSLPDEQYF. The CDR3 nucleotides read TGTGCCAGCAGCCAAGACGGGTCCCTCCCGGACGAGCAGTACTTC. V usage is TRBV14 and J usage is TRBJ2-7; no clear D. The V end lost 0 bases, the J end lost 5 bases, and 14 bases lay between the germline ends. Germline CDR1 is SGHDN and CDR2 is FVKESK. CDR3 length equals 15 residues.

V gene TRBV6-5 combines with J gene TRBJ2-7; 9 nucleotides line up with TRBD1. Germline V lookup: CDR1 MNHEY, CDR2 SVGAGI. After removal of 6 bases from V and 1 base from J, the junction contained 7 bases not matched to a gene. The CDR3 is 15 residues long. CDR3 coding DNA: TGTGCCAGCAGGGGGGACAGGGAAGAGTCCTACGAGCAGTACTTC. This codes for CASRGDREESYEQYF.

The rearrangement links TRBV18 to TRBJ2-2, with TRBD2 matching over 11 bases. In germline, CDR1 is KGHSH, CDR2 LQKENI. This CDR3 comprises 15 residues. With V trimmed by 3 bases and J by 9 bases, 6 bases remained unmatched. CDR3 amino acids: CASSPTSGVRRELFF. As DNA, the CDR3 is TGTGCCAGCTCACCGACTAGCGGGGTGCGCCGGGAGCTGTTTTTT. The full variable domain, its missing parts supplied by reference TRBV18 and TRBJ2-2, is NAGVMQNPRHLVRRRGQEARLRCSPMKGHSHVYWYRQLPEEGLKFMVYLQKENIIDESGMPKERFSAEFPKEGPSILRIQQVVRGDSAAYFCASSPTSGVRRELFFGEGSRLTVL.

This rearrangement joins TRBV7-9 to TRBJ2-1, with D possibly matching TRBD1 (5 bases). Germline V CDR1 and CDR2: SEHNR, FQNEAQ (reference sequence). This CDR3 spans 13 amino acids. V gave up 3 bases and J gave up 4 bases, with 7 bases separating them. The CDR3 DNA follows: TGTGCCAGCAGCTTCACAGGTTACAATGAGCAGTTCTTC. Its translation: CASSFTGYNEQFF. The full variable domain, rest sourced from reference TRBV7-9 and TRBJ2-1, is DTGVSQNPRHKITKRGQNVTFRCDPISEHNRLYWYRQTLGQGPEFLTYFQNEAQLEKSRLLSDRFSAERPKGSFSTLEIQRTEQGDSAMYLCASSFTGYNEQFFGPGTRLTVL.

V gene TRBV7-9 combines with J gene TRBJ2-5; 7 nucleotides agree with TRBD2. J was trimmed by 5 bases and V by 1 base; bases with no gene match: 1. The CDR3 loop spans 13 amino acids. Germline assignment: CDR1 SEHNR and CDR2 FQNEAQ (reference sequence). CDR3 DNA: TGTGCCAGCAGCTTAGGGGGAGGGGAGACCCAGTACTTC. Its translation is CASSLGGGETQYF.

Here the CDR3 DNA reads TGTGCCAGCTCACCAGGCAACGTTCAAGAGACCCAGTACTTC. This sequence encodes CASSPGNVQETQYF. The chain recombines TRBV18 with TRBJ2-5; the D is unclear. This CDR3 is 14 amino acids long. Per germline, CDR1 KGHSH and CDR2 LQKENI. Deletions cut 2 bases from V and 2 bases from J, with 9 bases between.

This rearrangement joins TRBV29-1 to TRBJ2-3; 8 bases are shared with TRBD2. Trimming at V came to 6 bases and at J to 4 bases, leaving 12 bases not matched to a gene. This CDR3 is built from 15 residues. The germline gives CDR1 SQVTM, CDR2 ANQGSEA. CDR3 DNA sequence: TGCAGCGTCCTAATTTTAGCGGGGAACTCAGATACGCAGTATTTT. This sequence encodes CSVLILAGNSDTQYF.

This clone was seen once. The V gene is TRBV7-9, the J gene TRBJ1-5; D is perhaps TRBD1 (5 bases). Germline CDR1 and CDR2: SEHNR and FQNEAQ (reference sequence). V dropped 1 base and J dropped 4 bases, with 14 bases sitting between them. The CDR3 loop spans 16 amino acids. The CDR3 DNA is TGTGCCAGCAGCTTAGGTGGGGCTGTTCTAAATCAGCCCCAGCATTTT. Protein product: CASSLGGAVLNQPQHF.

The chain has TRBV19 and TRBJ1-1; weak D call: TRBD1 (5 bases). Germline CDR1 reads LNHDA; CDR2 reads SQIVND (reference sequence). There are 15 residues in the CDR3. With 3 bases removed from V and 0 bases from J, the gap between germline ends came to 11 bases. The CDR3 loop is CASSIGRQLNTEAFF. CDR3 bases: TGTGCCAGTAGTATTGGACGACAGCTGAACACTGAAGCTTTCTTT.

The J gene is TRBJ2-7, the V gene TRBV27; D is possibly TRBD1 (5 bases). CDR1 MNHEY and CDR2 SMNVEV come from the germline V gene (reference sequence). The CDR3 runs 15 residues. The V and J ends lost 3 bases and 2 bases respectively, with 14 bases between them. This chain's CDR3 is CASSFRTGFTYEQYF. Written as DNA, the CDR3 is TGTGCCAGCAGTTTCAGAACAGGATTTACCTACGAGCAGTACTTC.

The chain couples TRBV28 to TRBJ2-5; D perhaps matches TRBD1 (6 bases). Germline CDR1 reads MDHEN; CDR2 reads SYDVKM. The CDR3 consists of 14 residues. The V gene lost 7 bases and the J gene lost 2 bases, with 14 bases spanning the gap. The CDR3: CASNPGGAQETQYF. CDR3 nucleotide sequence: TGTGCCAGCAACCCTGGGGGCGCGCAAGAGACCCAGTACTTC.

The V call is TRBV2, the J call TRBJ1-1; 8 bases line up with TRBD1. The ends lost 6 bases at V and 0 bases at J; junction bases unmatched: 9. CDR1 and CDR2 from the germline V gene are SNHLY and FYNNEI. The CDR3 loop spans 16 amino acids. CDR3 bases: TGTGCCAGCAGCCGGGACAGGTTAAGTATGAACACTGAAGCTTTCTTT. This translates into CASSRDRLSMNTEAFF.

V gene TRBV29-1 combines with J gene TRBJ2-3; 8 bases align to TRBD1. The CDR3 consists of 12 residues. Losses at the gene ends were 7 bases for V and 6 bases for J; bases not matched to a gene: 6. CDR1 is SQVTM and CDR2 is ANQGSEA in the germline V gene. The CDR3 here is CSGLTGVDTQYF. As DNA, the CDR3 is TGCAGCGGCCTGACAGGGGTCGATACGCAGTATTTT.